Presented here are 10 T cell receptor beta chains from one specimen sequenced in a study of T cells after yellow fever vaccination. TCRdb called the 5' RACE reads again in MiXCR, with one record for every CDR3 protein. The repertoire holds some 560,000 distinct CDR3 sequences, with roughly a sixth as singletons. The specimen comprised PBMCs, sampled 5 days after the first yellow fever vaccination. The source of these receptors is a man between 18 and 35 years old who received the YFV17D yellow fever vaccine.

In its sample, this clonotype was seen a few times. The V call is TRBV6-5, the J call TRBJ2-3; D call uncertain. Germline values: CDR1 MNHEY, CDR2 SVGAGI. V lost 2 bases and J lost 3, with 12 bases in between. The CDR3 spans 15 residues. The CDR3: CASSYGRAGTDTQYF. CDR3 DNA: TGTGCCAGCAGTTACGGTCGAGCCGGAACAGATACGCAGTATTTT.

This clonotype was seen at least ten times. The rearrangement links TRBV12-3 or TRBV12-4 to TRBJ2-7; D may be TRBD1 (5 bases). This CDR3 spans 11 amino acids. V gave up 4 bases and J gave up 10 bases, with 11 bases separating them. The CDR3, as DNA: TGTGCCAGCAGTTCAGGACAAGTTCAGTACTTC. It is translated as CASSSGQVQYF.

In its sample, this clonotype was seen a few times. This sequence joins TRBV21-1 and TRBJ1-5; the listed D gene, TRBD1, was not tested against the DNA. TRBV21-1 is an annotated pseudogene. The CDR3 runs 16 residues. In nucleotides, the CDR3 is TGTGCCAGGACACGGACGGGGGAAGGGGGCAATCAGCCCCAGCATTTT. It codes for CARTRTGEGGNQPQHF.

As DNA, the CDR3 is TGCGCCAGCAGTGAGTCCGAGGGCTTCCACGAGCAGTACTTC. This translates into CASSESEGFHEQYF. The genes are TRBV10-1 and TRBJ2-7, with D tentatively TRBD2 (5 bases). V gave up 0 bases and J gave up 5 bases, with 11 bases separating them. The CDR3 consists of 14 residues. The germline V gene has CDR1 WNHNN and CDR2 SYGVQD (reference sequence).

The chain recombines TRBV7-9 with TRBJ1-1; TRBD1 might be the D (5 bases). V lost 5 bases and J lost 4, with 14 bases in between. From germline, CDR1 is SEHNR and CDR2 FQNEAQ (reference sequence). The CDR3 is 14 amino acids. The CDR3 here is CASSQREGSTEAFF. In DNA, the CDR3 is TGTGCCAGCAGCCAAAGGGAGGGGAGCACTGAAGCTTTCTTT.

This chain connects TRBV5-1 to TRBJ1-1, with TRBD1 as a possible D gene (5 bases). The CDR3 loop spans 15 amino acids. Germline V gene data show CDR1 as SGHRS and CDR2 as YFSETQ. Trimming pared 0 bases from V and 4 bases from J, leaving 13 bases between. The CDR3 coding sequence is TGCGCCAGCAGCTTGGAGGGTTTTGGGACCACTGAAGCTTTCTTT. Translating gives CASSLEGFGTTEAFF.

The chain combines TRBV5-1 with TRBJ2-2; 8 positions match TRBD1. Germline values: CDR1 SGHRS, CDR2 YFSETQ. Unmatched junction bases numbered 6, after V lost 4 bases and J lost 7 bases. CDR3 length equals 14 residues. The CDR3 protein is CASSRDRGDGELFF. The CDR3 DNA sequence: TGCGCCAGCAGCAGAGACAGGGGCGACGGGGAGCTGTTTTTT.

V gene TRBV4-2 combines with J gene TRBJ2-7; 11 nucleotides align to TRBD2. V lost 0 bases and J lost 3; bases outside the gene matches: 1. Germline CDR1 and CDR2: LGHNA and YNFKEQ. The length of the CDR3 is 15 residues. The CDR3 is CASSQEGTSGYEQYF. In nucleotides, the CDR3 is TGTGCCAGCAGCCAAGAAGGGACTAGCGGCTACGAGCAGTACTTC.

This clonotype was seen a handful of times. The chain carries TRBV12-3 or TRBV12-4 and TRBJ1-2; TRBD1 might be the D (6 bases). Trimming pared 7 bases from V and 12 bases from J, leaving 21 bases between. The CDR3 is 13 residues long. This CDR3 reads CASNPGGPTTHTF. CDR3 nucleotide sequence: TGTGCCAGCAACCCGGGGGGGCCTACGACCCACACCTTC.

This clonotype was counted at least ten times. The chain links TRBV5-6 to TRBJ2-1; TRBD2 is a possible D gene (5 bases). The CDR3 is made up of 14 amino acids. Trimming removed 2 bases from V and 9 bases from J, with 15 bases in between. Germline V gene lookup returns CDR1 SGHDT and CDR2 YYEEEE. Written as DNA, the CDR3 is TGTGCCAGCAGCTTTGGTCATTATCGGGGTGAGCAGTTCTTC. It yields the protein CASSFGHYRGEQFF.